This passage covers 17 T cell receptor beta chains from one sample sequenced in a study of shared clonotypes between healthy human individuals. Using immunoSEQ multiplex PCR, the repertoire was profiled, and TCRdb retains in-frame clones only, with some absent. In the table there are around 1.1 million clones, about 80% of which are singletons. The material sequenced was memory CD4+ T cells from PBMCs. The subset: CD45RA-negative fraction. The source of these receptors is a young man in good health. Some clones in this sample may be carry-over from other donors' samples.

For this clone: It differs at one base from a far larger clone, so likely a read error. The rearrangement links TRBV9 to TRBJ2-4, with D perhaps assigned TRBD1 or TRBD2 (5 bases each). The germline CDR1 and CDR2 sequences are SGDLS and YYNGEE. This CDR3 contains 15 residues. The CDR3 reads CVSSPSPGTQHIQYF. CDR3 nucleotides: TGTGTCAGCAGCCCCAGCCCCGGGACGCAGCACATTCAGTACTTC.

The chain links TRBV18 to TRBJ2-5; 7 bases agree with TRBD1. V dropped 4 bases and J dropped 1; count of bases not matched to a gene: 0. This CDR3 comprises 13 residues. Germline lookup yields CDR1 KGHSH and CDR2 LQKENI. Here the CDR3 reads CASSQGAQETQYF. CDR3 DNA: TGTGCCAGCTCACAGGGGGCCCAAGAGACCCAGTACTTC.

The chain joins TRBV9 to TRBJ2-3; D gene uncertain. The ends were cut back, 6 bases at V and 3 bases at J, with 17 bases in the middle. The germline gives CDR1 SGDLS, CDR2 YYNGEE. The CDR3 contains 15 residues. In DNA, the CDR3 is TGTGCCAGCACCTTGTCTAACAGTCGGACAGATACGCAGTATTTT. This gives the protein CASTLSNSRTDTQYF.

This clone was detected only once. A much larger clone lies a single base off, so this may be a read error. The identical CDR3 is also encoded by other nucleotide sequences in the sample. The chain carries TRBV5-1 and TRBJ2-1, with D hard to call. V was cut by 0 bases and J by 7 bases, with 5 bases left in between. CDR3 length: 12 amino acids. Germline loops: CDR1 SGHRS, CDR2 YFSETQ. Written as DNA, the CDR3 is TGCGCCAGCAGCTTGGCCGGGAATGAGCAGTTCTTC. It encodes CASSLAGNEQFF.

J is TRBJ1-2 and V is TRBV2; tentative D call: TRBD1 (5 bases). The germline V gene encodes CDR1 SNHLY and CDR2 FYNNEI. The CDR3 length is 13 residues. Deletions cut 2 bases from V and 4 bases from J, with 8 bases between. CDR3 sequence reads: CASSEQGGYGYTF. For the CDR3, the DNA is TGTGCCAGCAGTGAACAGGGCGGCTATGGCTACACCTTC.

V gene TRBV19 combines with J gene TRBJ1-2; D is undetermined. Trimming took off 5 bases at V and 2 bases at J, with 9 bases between the two ends. Germline CDR1 and CDR2: LNHDA and SQIVND (reference sequence). This CDR3 is 13 amino acids long. The CDR3 here is CASSVGGNYGYTF. The CDR3, as DNA: TGTGCCAGTAGTGTCGGTGGAAACTATGGCTACACCTTC.

V and J are TRBV4-2 and TRBJ1-5, with D tentatively TRBD1 (6 bases). The CDR3 spans 16 residues. CDR1 is LGHNA and CDR2 is YNFKEQ in the germline V gene. Deletions cut 1 base from V and 2 bases from J, with 12 bases between. The DNA of the CDR3 is TGTGCCAGCAGCCAAGTAGGGGGTGGTGGCAATCAGCCCCAGCATTTT. It codes for CASSQVGGGGNQPQHF.

The chain has TRBV5-6 and TRBJ2-5; maybe TRBD1 (6 bases). V gave up 4 bases and J gave up 5 bases, with 15 bases separating them. The CDR3 covers 14 residues. Germline V gives CDR1 SGHDT, CDR2 YYEEEE. The CDR3 DNA follows: TGTGCCAGCAGCACATACAGGGAAGGGGAGACCCAGTACTTC. Translated: CASSTYREGETQYF.

J is TRBJ1-2 and V is TRBV7-3; 8 bases map to TRBD1. The germline V gene encodes CDR1 SGHTA and CDR2 FQGTGA. Losses at the gene ends were 1 base for V and 7 bases for J; bases not matched to a gene: 2. The CDR3 is 13 amino acids. CDR3 sequence: CASSLRTGFGYTF. DNA for the CDR3: TGTGCCAGCAGCTTAAGGACAGGGTTTGGCTACACCTTC.

This rearrangement joins TRBV6-6 to TRBJ1-1; TRBD1 might be the D (6 bases). The CDR3 has 13 residues. V was pared by 0 bases and J by 5 bases, with 7 bases between. CDR1 is MNHNY, CDR2 SVGAGI, per germline (reference sequence). The CDR3 region is CASSYSGGTEAFF. In DNA, the CDR3 is TGTGCCAGCAGTTACTCAGGGGGTACTGAAGCTTTCTTT.

The rearrangement links TRBV4-2 to TRBJ2-7, with 7 bases identical to TRBD1. Germline V gives CDR1 LGHNA, CDR2 YNFKEQ. Trimming at V came to 0 bases and at J to 3 bases, leaving 2 bases not matched to a gene. The CDR3 is 14 residues long. CDR3 coding DNA: TGTGCCAGCAGCCAAGAAGACAGGGTCTACGAGCAGTACTTC. Protein: CASSQEDRVYEQYF.

The J gene is TRBJ2-1, the V gene TRBV14, with D possibly being TRBD2 (6 bases). Trimming stripped 1 base from V and 12 bases from J, with 10 bases between. This CDR3 contains 12 residues. In germline, CDR1 is SGHDN, CDR2 FVKESK. The CDR3 DNA follows: TGTGCCAGCAGCCAAGGCGAACTAGCGCAGTTCTTC. It specifies CASSQGELAQFF.

The rearrangement uses TRBV5-1 and TRBJ1-2; 8 bases agree with TRBD1. V trimming: 4 bases; J trimming: 7 bases; junction bases outside the gene matches: 15. CDR3 length: 16 residues. Per the germline V gene, CDR1 is SGHRS and CDR2 is YFSETQ. This CDR3 reads CASSPSATGESGGYTF. The CDR3 DNA follows: TGCGCCAGCAGCCCCTCAGCGACAGGGGAAAGTGGTGGCTACACCTTC.

The chain links TRBV7-3 to TRBJ2-1; 10 bases fit TRBD2. CDR3 length equals 16 residues. J lost 5 bases, V lost 1 base, and 5 bases had no gene match. The germline V gene encodes CDR1 SGHTA and CDR2 FQGTGA. CDR3 protein: CASSLNLAGVHNEQFF. CDR3 nucleotide sequence: TGTGCCAGCAGCTTAAACCTAGCGGGAGTTCACAATGAGCAGTTCTTC.

Details on this clone: Since a much larger clone is just one base distant, this may be a read error. J is TRBJ2-6 and V is TRBV25-1, with no clear D. From germline, CDR1 is MGHDK and CDR2 SYGVNS. This CDR3 spans 16 amino acids. The CDR3 nucleotides are TGTGCCGGCAGTGATCCCTGGGTTGCTGGGGCCAACGTCCTGACTTTC. This codes for CAGSDPWVAGANVLTF.

This clone has only a few counts. This sequence joins TRBV10-2 and TRBJ1-2; 9 positions agree with TRBD1. V lost 7 bases to trimming and J lost 6 bases; unmatched junction nucleotides: 6. The germline V gene encodes CDR1 WSHSY and CDR2 SAAADI. The length of the CDR3 is 13 residues. The CDR3 loop is CASNRQGGNGYTF. CDR3 nucleotides: TGCGCCAGCAATAGACAGGGGGGGAATGGCTACACCTTC.

This clone was counted a single time. The chain couples TRBV5-1 to TRBJ2-1; TRBD1 might be the D (6 bases). The V end lost 0 bases, the J end lost 7 bases, and 23 bases lay between the germline ends. The CDR3 has 18 amino acids. Germline loops: CDR1 SGHRS, CDR2 YFSETQ. CDR3 amino acids: CASSLGFSRDMKRNEQFF. The CDR3 region has the DNA TGCGCCAGCAGCTTGGGGTTTTCACGGGACATGAAAAGAAATGAGCAGTTCTTC.